This T cell receptor beta chain was retrieved from a study of graft-versus-host responses after intestinal transplantation. Data came from immunoSEQ multiplex PCR; TCRdb stores just in-frame clones and leaves some out. The table records tens of thousands of clones, around 87% of them present only once. This clone is a singleton in its sample. The antigen remains unidentified. The V gene's germline CDR1 is MNHEY and CDR2 SVGAGI. V trimming: 0 bases; J trimming: 4 bases; junction bases outside the gene matches: 4. The CDR3 contains 16 residues. This receptor was identified in a human donor who was the organ donor for an intestinal transplant. The sample in question was unstimulated CD8+ T cells sorted from spleen or lymph node cells, obtained before transplant. The chain recombines TRBV6-5 with TRBJ2-1; 9 nucleotides align to TRBD1. This CDR3 reads CASSYSGTGLYNEQFF. CDR3 bases: TGTGCCAGCAGTTACTCCGGGACAGGGTTGTACAATGAGCAGTTCTTC.